These 13 T cell receptor beta chains were all obtained from the same sample, sequenced in a study of graft-versus-host responses after intestinal transplantation. Repertoires were generated with immunoSEQ multiplex PCR, while TCRdb's copy carries only in-frame clones and drops some. The table records 35,000 to 45,000 clones, approximately 89% of them present only once. The sample in question was PBMCs, obtained 260 to 280 days after transplant. The receptor source for this set is a human patient who received an intestinal transplant, so some T cells may come from the graft donor.

V is TRBV4-2 and J is TRBJ1-1; D unresolved. Trimming cost V 0 bases and J 10 bases, with 9 bases left between them. The CDR3 sequence is 12 residues long. CDR1 LGHNA and CDR2 YNFKEQ come from the germline V gene. CDR3 nucleotides: TGTGCCAGCAGCCAAGAGGCCTCCGGAGCTTTCTTT. Its translation is CASSQEASGAFF.

In DNA, the CDR3 is TGTGCCAGCAGCCCCCTCGGTGAAGGGTGGGGGAACACCATATATTTT. Translation gives CASSPLGEGWGNTIYF. The rearrangement joins TRBV27 to TRBJ1-3, with D perhaps TRBD1 (5 bases). There are 16 residues in the CDR3. V gave up 6 bases and J gave up 7 bases, with 22 bases separating them. Germline assignment: CDR1 MNHEY and CDR2 SMNVEV (reference sequence).

This chain connects TRBV7-2 to TRBJ2-7, with 8 nucleotides matching TRBD2. V was clipped by 3 bases and J by 3 bases; unmatched bases: 7. CDR3 length: 15 residues. Germline V gene lookup returns CDR1 SGHTA and CDR2 FQGNSA. The CDR3 spells CASSLRAGGGYEQYF. The CDR3 nucleotides read TGTGCCAGCAGCTTGAGGGCGGGGGGAGGCTACGAGCAGTACTTC.

The chain uses TRBV4-1 and TRBJ2-3; 9 bases align to TRBD2. The ends lost 3 bases at V and 2 bases at J; junction bases unmatched: 3. This CDR3 is built from 15 residues. CDR1 is MGHRA, CDR2 YSYEKL, per germline. In DNA form, the CDR3 reads TGCGCCAGCAGCCATCTAGCGGGGATCACAGATACGCAGTATTTT. Translation: CASSHLAGITDTQYF.

The chain is built from TRBV25-1 and TRBJ2-2; D is uncertain. V dropped 5 bases and J dropped 6 bases, with 4 bases sitting between them. Germline V gene sequence: CDR1 MGHDK, CDR2 SYGVNS. The CDR3 runs to 11 residues. The CDR3 sequence: CASSIAGELFF. CDR3 nucleotide sequence: TGTGCCAGCAGTATTGCCGGGGAGCTGTTTTTT.

This clone has only one observation. The chain recombines TRBV19 with TRBJ1-1; the D is unclear. CDR1 and CDR2 (germline): LNHDA, SQIVND (reference sequence). This CDR3 has 14 residues. The germline V and J ends were trimmed by 6 bases and 1 base, with 12 bases remaining between them. CDR3 DNA: TGTGCCAGTAGGATGCACGGACCGAACACTGAAGCTTTCTTT. Translated: CASRMHGPNTEAFF.

This clone appeared a single time. The chain links TRBV9 to TRBJ1-6, with D possibly being TRBD1 (5 bases). The CDR3 consists of 15 residues. Trimming removed 4 bases at V and 10 bases at J, with 18 bases between. CDR1 and CDR2 from the germline V gene are SGDLS and YYNGEE. In DNA form, the CDR3 reads TGTGCCAGCAGCTTTATGCAGTCGTGGGGCTCACCCCTCCACTTT. As protein: CASSFMQSWGSPLHF.

The chain employs TRBV7-2 and TRBJ2-5; D gene unclear. The ends were cut back, 2 bases at V and 2 bases at J, with 9 bases in the middle. The CDR3 has 14 residues. Germline CDR1 SGHTA, CDR2 FQGNSA. CDR3 nucleotide sequence: TGTGCCAGCAGCTTAAAAGGGCAGCAAGAGACCCAGTACTTC. Translated: CASSLKGQQETQYF.

The chain carries TRBV19 and TRBJ2-6, with a weak D call TRBD1 (6 bases). Germline V lookup: CDR1 LNHDA, CDR2 SQIVND (reference sequence). Trimming took off 4 bases at V and 0 bases at J, with 22 bases between the two ends. The length of the CDR3 is 20 residues. In DNA, the CDR3 is TGTGCCAGTAGTAATGCCTCCTACGGGACACCCTTCTCTGGGGCCAACGTCCTGACTTTC. This translates into CASSNASYGTPFSGANVLTF.

The chain is built from TRBV4-1 and TRBJ1-3; 8 bases agree with TRBD1. The CDR3 extends over 17 amino acids. From germline, CDR1 is MGHRA and CDR2 YSYEKL. Unmatched junction bases numbered 4, after V lost 0 bases and J lost 0 bases. As DNA, the CDR3 is TGCGCCAGCAGCCAAGATCGCAGGGGGCTCTCTGGAAACACCATATATTTT. Translating gives CASSQDRRGLSGNTIYF.

The chain couples TRBV11-3 to TRBJ1-1; 12 bases line up with TRBD1. There are 17 residues in the CDR3. Trimming at V came to 4 bases and at J to 3 bases, leaving 9 bases not matched to a gene. CDR1 SGHNT and CDR2 YENEEA come from the germline V gene. The CDR3 nucleotides read TGTGCCAGCAGCTCGTCGGGACAGGGGGCGAGGGACACTGAAGCTTTCTTT. Translated: CASSSSGQGARDTEAFF.

The J gene is TRBJ2-3, the V gene TRBV7-2; no reliable D call. The CDR3 sequence is 11 residues long. V was clipped by 2 bases and J by 4 bases, with 1 base between them. The germline gives CDR1 SGHTA, CDR2 FQGNSA. The chain's CDR3 is CASSLSDTQYF. In DNA, the CDR3 is TGTGCCAGCAGCTTATCAGATACGCAGTATTTT.

The V call is TRBV6-4, the J call TRBJ2-7; 9 nucleotides line up with TRBD1. Trimming at V came to 9 bases and at J to 2 bases, leaving 5 bases not matched to a gene. The germline V gene has CDR1 MRHNA and CDR2 SNTAGT. This CDR3 is built from 13 residues. The CDR3 nucleotides read TGTGCCAGACTCCGGGACAGGGCCTACGAGCAGTACTTC. This codes for CARLRDRAYEQYF.